These 19 T cell receptor beta chains originate from one sample sequenced in a study of cytomegalovirus exposure and HLA in healthy donors. PCR primers comprised 60 Vbeta and 13 Jbeta primers. Assay: immunoSEQ multiplex PCR; the TCRdb copy retains only in-frame clones and omits some. This sample has more than 85,000 clones, with over 70% found just once. The sample consisted of PBMCs. These TCRs come from a male donor in good health and CMV-seronegative.

The chain joins TRBV15 to TRBJ1-4; TRBD1 agrees at 9 bases. Germline V gene lookup returns CDR1 LNHNV and CDR2 YYDKDF (reference sequence). Trimming at V came to 3 bases and at J to 0 bases, leaving 14 bases not matched to a gene. CDR3 length: 20 amino acids. Here the CDR3 reads CATSRTPGTGYRPTNEKLFF. CDR3 DNA sequence: TGTGCCACCAGCAGGACCCCCGGGACAGGGTATCGGCCAACTAATGAAAAACTGTTTTTT.

There are a few counts of this clone. J is TRBJ1-5 and V is TRBV6-5, with unresolved D. The V end lost 5 bases, the J end lost 2 bases, and 7 bases lay between the germline ends. The V gene's germline CDR1 is MNHEY and CDR2 SVGAGI. The CDR3 spans 13 residues. CDR3 coding DNA: TGTGCCAGCAGTATGGCAGGCAATCAGCCCCAGCATTTT. The encoded protein is CASSMAGNQPQHF.

The chain joins TRBV11-1 to TRBJ2-6, with unresolved D. This CDR3 contains 15 residues. Germline V lookup: CDR1 SGHAT, CDR2 FQDESV (reference sequence). The V and J ends lost 4 bases and 0 bases respectively, with 7 bases between them. This CDR3 is CASSSLPSGANVLTF. DNA for the CDR3: TGTGCCAGCAGCTCTCTACCCTCTGGGGCCAACGTCCTGACTTTC.

This clone is a singleton in its sample. The gene calls are TRBV25-1 and TRBJ2-5; D is undetermined. The germline CDR1 and CDR2 sequences are MGHDK and SYGVNS. V was clipped by 4 bases and J by 7 bases, with 10 bases between them. CDR3 length: 12 residues. CDR3 region: CASSGTSRTQYF. CDR3 DNA: TGTGCCAGCAGTGGCACCTCCAGGACCCAGTACTTC. The whole variable domain, remainder taken from reference TRBV25-1 and TRBJ2-5, is EADIYQTPRYLVIGTGKKITLECSQTMGHDKMYWYQQDPGMELHLIHYSYGVNSTEKGDLSSESTVSRIRTEHFPLTLESARPSHTSQYLCASSGTSRTQYFGPGTRLLVL.

The rearrangement joins TRBV30 to TRBJ1-4; D not certain. The CDR3 spans 14 residues. CDR1 is GTSNPN, CDR2 SVGIG, per germline (reference sequence). V was cut by 4 bases and J by 5 bases, with 14 bases left in between. The CDR3 region has the DNA TGTGCCTGGACCGGCCTTAAGCGGAATGAAAAACTGTTTTTT. Translating gives CAWTGLKRNEKLFF.

This clone was found a few times. The chain joins TRBV2 to TRBJ1-3; 9 nucleotides match TRBD1. The V and J ends lost 4 bases and 5 bases, in that order; junction bases with no gene match: 9. The V gene's germline CDR1 is SNHLY and CDR2 FYNNEI. This CDR3 has 16 residues. CDR3 coding DNA: TGTGCCAGCAGTGGGACGGACAGGGGAACAAGAAACACCATATATTTT. This codes for CASSGTDRGTRNTIYF.

V and J are TRBV7-2 and TRBJ1-5; 7 nucleotides align to TRBD1. V shed 4 bases, J shed 4 bases, and the junction held 13 bases outside the gene matches. This CDR3 is 17 amino acids long. Germline V gene sequence: CDR1 SGHTA, CDR2 FQGNSA. DNA of the CDR3: TGTGCCAGCAGCTCGACTTCCGGGACAGTAATAAATCAGCCCCAGCATTTT. Protein product: CASSSTSGTVINQPQHF.

This clone appeared a single time. The J gene is TRBJ1-3, the V gene TRBV7-3; 9 nucleotides agree with TRBD1. Trimming removed 2 bases from V and 7 bases from J; junction bases left unmatched: 3. The germline V gene encodes CDR1 SGHTA and CDR2 FQGTGA. This CDR3 contains 14 residues. In DNA form, the CDR3 reads TGTGCCAGCAGCTTAGGACAGGGGAGGAACACCATATATTTT. This codes for CASSLGQGRNTIYF.

This clone came up once. The genes are TRBV30 and TRBJ1-1, with 8 bases that match TRBD1. CDR1 and CDR2 from the germline V gene are GTSNPN and SVGIG (reference sequence). The CDR3 is 13 residues long. The V gene end was trimmed by 5 bases and the J gene end by 2 bases; junction bases not matched to a gene: 4. CDR3 bases: TGTGCCTGGGCAACAGGGGGAAACACTGAAGCTTTCTTT. It yields the protein CAWATGGNTEAFF. Using reference TRBV30 and TRBJ1-1 for the parts outside the CDR3, the full variable domain is SQTIHQWPATLVQPVGSPLSLECTVEGTSNPNLYWYRQAAGRGLQLLFYSVGIGQISSEVPQNLSASRPQDRQFILSSKKLLLSDSGFYLCAWATGGNTEAFFGQGTRLTVV.

This chain connects TRBV5-1 to TRBJ2-1, with TRBD2 matching over 7 bases. The J segment lost 4 bases and the V segment lost 0 bases, leaving 4 bases of the junction unmatched. Germline lookup yields CDR1 SGHRS and CDR2 YFSETQ. The CDR3 is made up of 15 amino acids. The CDR3 sequence is CASSLGTSAYNEQFF. CDR3 DNA: TGCGCCAGCAGCTTGGGAACTAGCGCTTACAATGAGCAGTTCTTC.

The V and J genes are TRBV2 and TRBJ2-2; possibly TRBD2 for D (5 bases). The length of the CDR3 is 13 residues. The germline V and J ends were trimmed by 1 base and 6 bases, with 6 bases remaining between them. From germline, CDR1 is SNHLY and CDR2 FYNNEI. The CDR3 DNA is TGTGCCAGCAGTGAAGGAGCGGCCGGGGAGCTGTTTTTT. Translating gives CASSEGAAGELFF. Together with reference TRBV2 and TRBJ2-2, the CDR3 gives the full variable domain: EPEVTQTPSHQVTQMGQEVILRCVPISNHLYFYWYRQILGQKVEFLVSFYNNEISEKSEIFDDQFSVERPDGSNFTLKIRSTKLEDSAMYFCASSEGAAGELFFGEGSRLTVL.

In this sample, this clone turned up a few times. The rearrangement joins TRBV15 to TRBJ1-2; a weak D match, TRBD1 (6 bases). CDR1 and CDR2 (germline): LNHNV, YYDKDF (reference sequence). The V end lost 2 bases, the J end lost 8 bases, and 15 bases lay between the germline ends. The CDR3 covers 14 residues. The CDR3 bases are TGTGCCACCAGCAGACCCACAGGGATCGAGGGCTACACCTTC. This translates into CATSRPTGIEGYTF.

V gene TRBV6-5 combines with J gene TRBJ2-1; 9 bases align to TRBD2. The CDR3 is 15 amino acids. J lost 0 bases, V lost 5 bases, and 2 bases had no gene match. The germline CDR1 and CDR2 sequences are MNHEY and SVGAGI. CDR3: CASSGSGSSYNEQFF. DNA of the CDR3: TGTGCCAGCAGTGGTAGCGGGAGCTCCTACAATGAGCAGTTCTTC.

The J gene is TRBJ2-7, the V gene TRBV11-3; D not resolved. V lost 0 bases, J lost 2 bases, and 11 bases lay in between. This CDR3 has 15 residues. Germline V lookup: CDR1 SGHNT, CDR2 YENEEA. The CDR3, as DNA: TGTGCCAGCAGCTTAGATACAGTTTTTCCCTACGAGCAGTACTTC. It specifies CASSLDTVFPYEQYF.

The table lists this clone with a few counts. The rearrangement uses TRBV7-9 and TRBJ1-1; D gene unclear. The CDR3 extends over 15 amino acids. In germline, CDR1 is SEHNR, CDR2 FQNEAQ (reference sequence). Between the trimmed V and J ends, which lost 5 bases and 1 base, there was a span of 14 bases. CDR3 residues: CASSPTGSSNTEAFF. The CDR3 DNA follows: TGTGCCAGCAGCCCCACCGGGTCCTCGAACACTGAAGCTTTCTTT.

The chain uses TRBV11-3 and TRBJ2-7; perhaps TRBD1 as D (5 bases). Germline values: CDR1 SGHNT, CDR2 YENEEA. V was shortened by 8 bases and J by 2 bases, with 25 bases between the two germline ends. This CDR3 contains 17 residues. CDR3 coding DNA: TGTGCCAGCGCTGGGGTGCACCTGACAGAGATTCCCTACGAGCAGTACTTC. Encoded protein: CASAGVHLTEIPYEQYF.

There are a few counts of this clone. The chain has TRBV5-1 and TRBJ1-5; D gene ambiguous. The germline CDR1 and CDR2 sequences are SGHRS and YFSETQ. This CDR3 has 13 amino acids. The V and J ends lost 4 bases and 4 bases respectively, with 9 bases between them. CDR3 amino acids: CASSPTGNQPQHF. CDR3 sequence (DNA): TGCGCCAGCAGCCCCACCGGGAATCAGCCCCAGCATTTT.

The rearrangement uses TRBV4-3 and TRBJ2-7; 8 nucleotides align to TRBD1. Germline V gene data show CDR1 as LGHNA and CDR2 as YSLEER. J lost 2 bases, V lost 4 bases, and 4 bases had no gene match. This CDR3 is 14 amino acids long. The CDR3 reads CASSRPDRAYEQYF. CDR3 DNA: TGCGCCAGCAGCCGACCGGACAGGGCCTACGAGCAGTACTTC.

The sample holds a few counts of this clone. This chain connects TRBV6-5 to TRBJ1-2; D unresolved. The CDR3 covers 12 residues. Germline values: CDR1 MNHEY, CDR2 SVGAGI. The V end was cut by 7 bases, the J end by 5 bases, with 11 bases between. The CDR3 reads CASKRGMYGYTF. DNA of the CDR3: TGTGCCAGCAAGCGGGGAATGTATGGCTACACCTTC.